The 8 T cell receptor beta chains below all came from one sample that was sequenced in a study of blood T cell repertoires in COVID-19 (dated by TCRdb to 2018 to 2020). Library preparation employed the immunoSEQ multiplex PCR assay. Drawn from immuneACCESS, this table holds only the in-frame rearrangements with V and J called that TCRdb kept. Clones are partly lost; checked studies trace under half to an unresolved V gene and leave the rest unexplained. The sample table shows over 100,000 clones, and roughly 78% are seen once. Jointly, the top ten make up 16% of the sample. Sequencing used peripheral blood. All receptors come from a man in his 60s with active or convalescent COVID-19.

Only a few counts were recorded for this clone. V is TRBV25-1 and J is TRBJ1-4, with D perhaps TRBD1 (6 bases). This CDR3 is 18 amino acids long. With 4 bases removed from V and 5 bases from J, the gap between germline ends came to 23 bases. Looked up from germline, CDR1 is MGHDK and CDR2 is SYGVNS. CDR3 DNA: TGTGCCAGCAGTGTGTCCAGGGGTTTCTCAGGGTTAAATGAAAAACTGTTTTTT. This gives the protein CASSVSRGFSGLNEKLFF.

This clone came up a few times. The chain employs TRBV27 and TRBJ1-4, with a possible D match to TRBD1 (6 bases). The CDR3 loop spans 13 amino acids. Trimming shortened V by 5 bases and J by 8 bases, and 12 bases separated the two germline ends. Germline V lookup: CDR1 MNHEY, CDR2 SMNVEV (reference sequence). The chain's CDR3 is CASSEEGGEKLFF. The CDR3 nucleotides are TGTGCCAGCAGTGAGGAGGGGGGGGAAAAACTGTTTTTT.

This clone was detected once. The CDR3 loop is CASSLSGGDNQPQHF. CDR3 nucleotides: TGCGCCAGCAGCTTGTCAGGGGGAGACAATCAGCCCCAGCATTTT. The V gene is TRBV5-1, the J gene TRBJ1-5, with 7 bases fitting TRBD1. V shed 1 base, J shed 3 bases, and the junction held 4 bases outside the gene matches. This CDR3 spans 15 amino acids. The germline CDR1 and CDR2 sequences are SGHRS and YFSETQ.

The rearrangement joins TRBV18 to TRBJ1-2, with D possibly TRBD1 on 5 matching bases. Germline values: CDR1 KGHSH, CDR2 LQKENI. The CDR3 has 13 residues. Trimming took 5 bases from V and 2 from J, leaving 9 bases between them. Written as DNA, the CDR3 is TGTGCCAGCTCAGGGGCGGTGAACTATGGCTACACCTTC. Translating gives CASSGAVNYGYTF.

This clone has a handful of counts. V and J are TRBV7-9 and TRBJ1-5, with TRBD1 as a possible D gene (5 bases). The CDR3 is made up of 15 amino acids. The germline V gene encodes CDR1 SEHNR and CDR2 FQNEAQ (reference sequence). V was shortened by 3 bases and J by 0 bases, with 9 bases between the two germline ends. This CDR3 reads CASSFWGDSNQPQHF. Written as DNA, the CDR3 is TGTGCCAGCAGCTTTTGGGGGGATAGCAATCAGCCCCAGCATTTT.

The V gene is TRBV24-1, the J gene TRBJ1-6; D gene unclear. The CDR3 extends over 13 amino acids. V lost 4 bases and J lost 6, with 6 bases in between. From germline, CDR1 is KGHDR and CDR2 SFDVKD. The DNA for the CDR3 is TGTGCCACCAGTGAGAGTTTTAATTCACCCCTCCACTTT. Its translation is CATSESFNSPLHF.

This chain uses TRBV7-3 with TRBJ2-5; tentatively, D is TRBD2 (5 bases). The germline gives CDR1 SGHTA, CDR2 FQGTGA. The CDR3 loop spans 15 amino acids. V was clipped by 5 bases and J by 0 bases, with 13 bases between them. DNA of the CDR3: TGTGCCAGCAGCGCCCGAGGGCGGGACCAAGAGACCCAGTACTTC. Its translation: CASSARGRDQETQYF. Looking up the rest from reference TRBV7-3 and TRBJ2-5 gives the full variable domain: GAGVSQTPSNKVTEKGKYVELRCDPISGHTALYWYRQSLGQGPEFLIYFQGTGAADDSGLPNDRFFAVRPEGSVSTLKIQRTERGDSAVYLCASSARGRDQETQYFGPGTRLLVL.

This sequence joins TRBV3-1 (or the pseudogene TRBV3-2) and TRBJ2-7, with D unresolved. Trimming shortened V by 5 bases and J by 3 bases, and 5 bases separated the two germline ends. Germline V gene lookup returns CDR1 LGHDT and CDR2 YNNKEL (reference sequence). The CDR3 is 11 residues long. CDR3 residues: CASSTFYEQYF. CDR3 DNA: TGTGCCAGCAGCACATTCTACGAGCAGTACTTC.